These 15 T cell receptor beta chains were sequenced from one sample in a study of T cell repertoires and HLA-DP antigens. Some clones are missing from TCRdb's copy, which holds only in-frame ones; the method was immunoSEQ multiplex PCR. The sample holds about 73,000 clones, just under 80% seen once. No antigen has been assigned to these receptors. Sequences were obtained from CD4+ T cells from PBMCs. The receptors here all came from a man aged 55 to 69 in good health and CMV-seronegative.

The V gene is TRBV7-3, the J gene TRBJ2-1; 9 bases agree with TRBD2. Germline-derived CDR1 and CDR2 are SGHTA and FQGTGA. This CDR3 is built from 13 residues. The ends lost 3 bases at V and 7 bases at J; junction bases unmatched: 1. The CDR3, as DNA: TGTGCCAGCAGCTTTGGACTAGCGAATGAGCAGTTCTTC. Its translation: CASSFGLANEQFF.

The chain is built from TRBV10-3 and TRBJ2-3, with D perhaps matching TRBD2 (6 bases). In germline, CDR1 is ENHRY, CDR2 SYGVKD. V lost 2 bases, J lost 6 bases, and 21 bases lay in between. This CDR3 comprises 17 residues. The CDR3 DNA reads as TGTGCCATCAGTGAGGGTCCACTAGCTGAACCCTACGATACGCAGTATTTT. It yields the protein CAISEGPLAEPYDTQYF.

This clone has a handful of counts. V usage is TRBV5-1 and J usage is TRBJ2-2; D not resolved. Germline V gives CDR1 SGHRS, CDR2 YFSETQ. This CDR3 comprises 15 residues. Trimming removed 0 bases from V and 1 base from J, with 7 bases in between. The CDR3 DNA reads as TGCGCCAGCAGCTTGGCCAGGAGGAACACCGGGGAGCTGTTTTTT. Translating gives CASSLARRNTGELFF.

The V call is TRBV19, the J call TRBJ1-1; no clear D gene. The V gene's germline CDR1 is LNHDA and CDR2 SQIVND (reference sequence). CDR3 length: 13 amino acids. Written as DNA, the CDR3 is TGTGCTTGTGGAAGTAAGGGTGACACTGAAGCTTTCTTT. Protein product: CACGSKGDTEAFF. The full variable domain, completed using reference TRBV19 and TRBJ1-1, is DGGITQSPKYLFRKEGQNVTLSCEQNLNHDAMYWYRQDPGQGLRLIYYSQIVNDFQKGDIAEGYSVSREKKESFPLTVTSAQKNPTAFYLCACGSKGDTEAFFGQGTRLTVV.

In DNA, the CDR3 is TGTGCCAGCAGCCCTATGGGTCAACAGGCCAAAAACATTCAGTACTTC. Its protein is CASSPMGQQAKNIQYF. The V gene is TRBV13, the J gene TRBJ2-4, with unresolved D. The germline gives CDR1 PRHDT, CDR2 FYEKMQ (reference sequence). Trimming cost V 5 bases and J 1 base, with 15 bases left between them. This CDR3 spans 16 amino acids.

This clone was counted once. The V call is TRBV6-5, the J call TRBJ2-7; 7 bases agree with TRBD1. V lost 6 bases to trimming and J lost 5 bases; unmatched junction nucleotides: 7. This CDR3 spans 13 amino acids. CDR1 and CDR2 (germline): MNHEY, SVGAGI. The CDR3 spells CASRTNDRDEQYF. The CDR3 DNA sequence: TGTGCCAGCAGGACCAATGACAGGGACGAGCAGTACTTC.

This clone was observed a few times. The chain links TRBV18 to TRBJ2-1; 11 positions match TRBD2. The V and J ends lost 2 bases and 1 base, in that order; junction bases with no gene match: 4. The CDR3 sequence is 17 residues long. Germline CDR1 KGHSH, CDR2 LQKENI. Here the CDR3 DNA reads TGTGCCAGCTCACCAAGGACTAGCGGGCCGTCCTACAATGAGCAGTTCTTC. Residues: CASSPRTSGPSYNEQFF.

This rearrangement joins TRBV27 to TRBJ1-1; D gene ambiguous. CDR1 is MNHEY, CDR2 SMNVEV, per germline (reference sequence). CDR3 length: 13 residues. V lost 5 bases to trimming and J lost 4 bases, with 11 bases between them. Written as DNA, the CDR3 is TGTGCCAGCAGTCCCCGGAGAAGCACTGAAGCTTTCTTT. It codes for CASSPRRSTEAFF.

Concerning this clone itself: At the DNA level, this CDR3 is encoded by other sequences in the same sample as well. The CDR3 bases are TGCGCCAGCAGCTTGGGGGCAGGGGGCACAGATACGCAGTATTTT. Translation: CASSLGAGGTDTQYF. The gene calls are TRBV5-1 and TRBJ2-3, with D possibly TRBD1 on 6 matching bases. With 0 bases removed from V and 1 base from J, the gap between germline ends came to 9 bases. In germline, CDR1 is SGHRS, CDR2 YFSETQ. This CDR3 region has 15 residues.

This chain links TRBV30 with TRBJ1-6; 8 bases map to TRBD1. Germline CDR1 and CDR2: GTSNPN and SVGIG (reference sequence). The V segment lost 0 bases and the J segment 8 bases; nucleotides outside the gene matches: 3. The CDR3 extends over 14 amino acids. The CDR3 DNA reads TGTGCCTGGAGTGTAGCAGGGGGCGATTCACCCCTCCACTTT. Encoded protein: CAWSVAGGDSPLHF.

This chain joins TRBV21-1 and TRBJ2-7. TRBV21-1 is labeled a pseudogene. The CDR3 covers 12 residues. CDR3 nucleotide sequence: TGTGCCGGCCGGGCCTCACCCTACGAGCAGTACGTC. Its translation: CAGRASPYEQYV.

The V and J genes are TRBV25-1 and TRBJ1-1, with 8 positions matching TRBD1. CDR1 is MGHDK, CDR2 SYGVNS, per germline. The CDR3 spans 17 residues. The junction had 12 bases not matched to a gene; V was cut back by 0 bases and J by 6 bases. The CDR3 loop reads CASSEYARDRGSAEAFF. The CDR3, as DNA: TGTGCCAGCAGTGAATATGCCCGAGACAGGGGAAGCGCTGAAGCTTTCTTT.

In this sample, this clone turned up once. The rearrangement joins TRBV19 to TRBJ1-1, with D perhaps TRBD1 (6 bases). This CDR3 region has 14 residues. The germline V and J ends were trimmed by 5 bases and 0 bases, with 10 bases remaining between them. CDR1 and CDR2 (germline): LNHDA, SQIVND (reference sequence). DNA for the CDR3: TGTGCCAGTAGTGAGGACAGCCTGAACACTGAAGCTTTCTTT. Residues: CASSEDSLNTEAFF.

This chain joins TRBV19 and TRBJ2-5; tentatively, D is TRBD2 (6 bases). V was pared by 8 bases and J by 3 bases, with 13 bases between. The V gene's germline CDR1 is LNHDA and CDR2 SQIVND (reference sequence). The CDR3 loop spans 13 amino acids. CDR3 residues: CASSGTLKETQYF. CDR3 DNA: TGTGCCAGTTCCGGGACTCTAAAAGAGACCCAGTACTTC.

In DNA form, the CDR3 reads TGTGCCAGCAGCGCTTCGTATGGCTACACCTTC. Translation: CASSASYGYTF. This chain uses TRBV2 with TRBJ1-2; no firm D call. The CDR3 covers 11 residues. The V gene's germline CDR1 is SNHLY and CDR2 FYNNEI. The V and J ends lost 6 bases and 5 bases respectively, with 7 bases between them.